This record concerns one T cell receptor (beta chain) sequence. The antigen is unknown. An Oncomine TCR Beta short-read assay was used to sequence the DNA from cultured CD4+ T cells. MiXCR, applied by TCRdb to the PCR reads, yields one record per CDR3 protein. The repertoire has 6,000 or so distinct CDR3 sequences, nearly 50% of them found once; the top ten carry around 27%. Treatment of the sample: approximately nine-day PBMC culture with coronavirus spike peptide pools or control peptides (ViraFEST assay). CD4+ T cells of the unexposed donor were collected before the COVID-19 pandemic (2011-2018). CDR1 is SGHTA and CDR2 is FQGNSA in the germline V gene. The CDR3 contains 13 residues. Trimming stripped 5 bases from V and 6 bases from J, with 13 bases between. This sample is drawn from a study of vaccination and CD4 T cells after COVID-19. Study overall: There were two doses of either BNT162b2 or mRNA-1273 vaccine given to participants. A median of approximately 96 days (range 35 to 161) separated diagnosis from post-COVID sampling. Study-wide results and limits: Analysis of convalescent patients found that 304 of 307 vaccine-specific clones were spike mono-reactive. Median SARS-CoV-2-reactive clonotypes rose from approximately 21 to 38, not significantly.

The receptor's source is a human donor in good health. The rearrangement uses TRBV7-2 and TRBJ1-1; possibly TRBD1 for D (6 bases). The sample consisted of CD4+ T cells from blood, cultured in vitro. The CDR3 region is CASSLYRDAEAFF. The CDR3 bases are TGTGCCAGCAGCCTATACAGGGACGCTGAAGCTTTCTTT.